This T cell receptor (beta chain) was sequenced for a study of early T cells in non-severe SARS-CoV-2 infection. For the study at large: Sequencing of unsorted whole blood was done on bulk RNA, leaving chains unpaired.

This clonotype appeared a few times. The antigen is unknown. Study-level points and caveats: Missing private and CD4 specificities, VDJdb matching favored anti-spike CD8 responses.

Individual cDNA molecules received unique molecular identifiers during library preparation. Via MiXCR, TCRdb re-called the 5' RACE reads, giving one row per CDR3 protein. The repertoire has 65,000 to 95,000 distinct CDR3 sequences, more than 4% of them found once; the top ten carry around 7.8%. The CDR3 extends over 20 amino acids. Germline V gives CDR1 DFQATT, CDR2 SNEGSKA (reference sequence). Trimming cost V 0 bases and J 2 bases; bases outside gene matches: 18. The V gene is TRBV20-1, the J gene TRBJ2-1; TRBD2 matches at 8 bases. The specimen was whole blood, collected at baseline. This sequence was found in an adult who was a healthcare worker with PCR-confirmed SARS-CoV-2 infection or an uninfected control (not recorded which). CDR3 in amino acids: CSARDQGRAGAPGAYNEQFF. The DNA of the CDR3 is TGCAGTGCTAGAGATCAGGGTCGAGCGGGAGCCCCTGGGGCCTACAATGAGCAGTTCTTC.